This T cell receptor (beta chain) was retrieved from a study of blood T cell repertoires in COVID-19. Per germline, CDR1 SNHLY and CDR2 FYNNEI. The J segment lost 7 bases and the V segment lost 7 bases, leaving 13 bases of the junction unmatched. The CDR3 is 15 residues long. Clones were read by immunoSEQ multiplex PCR, and TCRdb kept only the in-frame ones, dropping some. The sample lists 200,000 to 300,000 clones; roughly nine tenths were seen once. Two negative PCRs, clearance, or symptom resolution had been documented for recovered Cohort 3 donors. Sequencing used PBMCs or T cells enriched from blood (not recorded which). The sequence was collected from a woman aged 18-30 years who had recovered from COVID-19. The chain couples TRBV2 to TRBJ2-1; 7 bases are a match to TRBD2. The CDR3 DNA sequence: TGTGCCAGCACGGGAGCGGGGTTCGGGTGGAATGAGCAGTTCTTC. Protein: CASTGAGFGWNEQFF.